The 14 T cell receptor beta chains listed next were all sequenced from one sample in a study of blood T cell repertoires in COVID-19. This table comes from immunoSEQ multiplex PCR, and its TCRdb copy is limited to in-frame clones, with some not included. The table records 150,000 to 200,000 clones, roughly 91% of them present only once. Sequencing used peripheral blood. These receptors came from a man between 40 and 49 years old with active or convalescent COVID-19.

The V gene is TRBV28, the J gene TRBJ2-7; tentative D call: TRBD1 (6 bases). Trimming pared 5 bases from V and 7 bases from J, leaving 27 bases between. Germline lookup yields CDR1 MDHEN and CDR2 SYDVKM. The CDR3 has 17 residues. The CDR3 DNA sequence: TGTGCCAGCAGTCCCTATAAGCCCCGGTACAGGGAGAGGGAGCAGTACTTC. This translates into CASSPYKPRYREREQYF.

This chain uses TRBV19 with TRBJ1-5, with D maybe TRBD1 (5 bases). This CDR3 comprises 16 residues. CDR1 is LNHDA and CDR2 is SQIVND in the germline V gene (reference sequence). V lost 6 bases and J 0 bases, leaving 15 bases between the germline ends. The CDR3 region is CASRRDGGYSNQPQHF. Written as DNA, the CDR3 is TGTGCCAGTAGGCGGGACGGAGGATATAGCAATCAGCCCCAGCATTTT.

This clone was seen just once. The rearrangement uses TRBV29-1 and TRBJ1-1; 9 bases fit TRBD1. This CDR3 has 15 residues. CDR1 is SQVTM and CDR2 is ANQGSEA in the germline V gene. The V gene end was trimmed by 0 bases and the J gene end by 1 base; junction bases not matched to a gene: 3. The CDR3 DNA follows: TGCAGCGTTGAAGAGGGGACAGGGTGGAACACTGAAGCTTTCTTT. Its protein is CSVEEGTGWNTEAFF.

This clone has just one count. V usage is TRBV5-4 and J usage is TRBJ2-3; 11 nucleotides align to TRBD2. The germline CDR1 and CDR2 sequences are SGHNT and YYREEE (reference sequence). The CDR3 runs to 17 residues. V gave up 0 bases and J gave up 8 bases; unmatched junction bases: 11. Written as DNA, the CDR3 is TGTGCCAGCAGCTTGGGGTCTAGCGGGGGGATGGGGGGTACGCAGTATTTT. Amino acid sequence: CASSLGSSGGMGGTQYF.

The CDR3 region is CASSQGGEVEAFF. Here the CDR3 DNA reads TGTGCCAGCAGCCAGGGAGGGGAGGTTGAAGCTTTCTTT. The rearrangement joins TRBV3-1 (or the pseudogene TRBV3-2) to TRBJ1-1, with TRBD1 as a possible D gene (5 bases). CDR1 and CDR2 from the germline V gene are LGHDT and YNNKEL (reference sequence). Deletions cut 3 bases from V and 7 bases from J, with 12 bases between. The CDR3 totals 13 residues.

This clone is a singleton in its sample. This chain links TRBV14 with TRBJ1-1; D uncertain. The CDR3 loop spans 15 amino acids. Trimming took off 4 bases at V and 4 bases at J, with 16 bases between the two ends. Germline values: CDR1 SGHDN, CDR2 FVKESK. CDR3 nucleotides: TGTGCCAGCAGCCCCAGACAATCAATCTCCACTGAAGCTTTCTTT. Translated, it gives CASSPRQSISTEAFF. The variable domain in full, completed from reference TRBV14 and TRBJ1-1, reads EAGVTQFPSHSVIEKGQTVTLRCDPISGHDNLYWYRRVMGKEIKFLLHFVKESKQDESGMPNNRFLAERTGGTYSTLKVQPAELEDSGVYFCASSPRQSISTEAFFGQGTRLTVV.

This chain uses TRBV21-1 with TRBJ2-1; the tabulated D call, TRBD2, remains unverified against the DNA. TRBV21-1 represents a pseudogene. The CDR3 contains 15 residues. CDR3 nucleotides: TGTGCCAGCAGCAAGAGTCGCGGGGCCAACAATGAGCAGTTCTTC. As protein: CASSKSRGANNEQFF.

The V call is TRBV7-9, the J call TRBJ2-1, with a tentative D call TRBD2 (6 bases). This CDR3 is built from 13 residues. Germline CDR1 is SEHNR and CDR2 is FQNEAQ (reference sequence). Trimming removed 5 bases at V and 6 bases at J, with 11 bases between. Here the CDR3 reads CASSALGGNEQFF. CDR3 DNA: TGTGCCAGCAGCGCATTGGGGGGCAATGAGCAGTTCTTC.

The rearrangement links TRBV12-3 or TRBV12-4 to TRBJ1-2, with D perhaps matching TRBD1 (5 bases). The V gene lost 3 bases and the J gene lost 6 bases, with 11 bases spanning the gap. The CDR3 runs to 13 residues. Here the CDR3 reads CASSFSGSNGYTF. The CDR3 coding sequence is TGTGCCAGCAGTTTTTCAGGGTCAAATGGCTACACCTTC.

The CDR3 DNA is TGCAGCGTTCGTCAGGACAGGGCTGGGAATCAGCCCCAGCATTTT. This translates into CSVRQDRAGNQPQHF. The chain couples TRBV29-1 to TRBJ1-5; 8 bases map to TRBD1. This CDR3 spans 15 amino acids. Germline V gives CDR1 SQVTM, CDR2 ANQGSEA. The V segment lost 5 bases and the J segment 4 bases; nucleotides outside the gene matches: 10.

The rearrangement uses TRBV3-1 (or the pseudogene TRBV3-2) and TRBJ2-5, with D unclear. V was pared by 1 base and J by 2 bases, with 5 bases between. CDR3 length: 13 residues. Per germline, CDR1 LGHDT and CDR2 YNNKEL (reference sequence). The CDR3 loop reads CASSQVSQETQYF. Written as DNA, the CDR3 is TGTGCCAGCAGCCAAGTCTCGCAAGAGACCCAGTACTTC.

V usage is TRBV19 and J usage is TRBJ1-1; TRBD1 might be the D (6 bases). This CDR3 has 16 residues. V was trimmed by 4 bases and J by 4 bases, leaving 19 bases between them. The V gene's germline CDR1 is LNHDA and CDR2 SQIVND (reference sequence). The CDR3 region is CASSTKTGPYSTEAFF. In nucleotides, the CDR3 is TGTGCCAGTAGTACAAAGACAGGTCCTTATAGCACTGAAGCTTTCTTT.

The CDR3 sequence is CAITGDRQVSDYGYTF. The CDR3 coding sequence is TGTGCCATCACCGGCGATCGACAGGTTTCGGACTATGGCTACACCTTC. The chain employs TRBV10-3 and TRBJ1-2, with TRBD1 as a possible D gene (6 bases). Trimming took 7 bases from V and 3 from J, leaving 21 bases between them. Germline V CDR1 and CDR2: ENHRY, SYGVKD. The CDR3 is made up of 16 amino acids.

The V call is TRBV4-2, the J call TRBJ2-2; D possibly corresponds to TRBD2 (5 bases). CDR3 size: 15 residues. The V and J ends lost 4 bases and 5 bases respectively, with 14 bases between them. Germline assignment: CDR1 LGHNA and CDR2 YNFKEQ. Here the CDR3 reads CASSLVTRGTGELFF. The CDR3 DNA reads TGTGCCAGCAGCCTGGTCACCCGAGGGACCGGGGAGCTGTTTTTT.